Listed here are 22 T cell receptor beta chains from one sample, sequenced in a study of graft-versus-host responses after intestinal transplantation. Sequenced by immunoSEQ multiplex PCR; TCRdb stores in-frame clones only, minus some. The sample yields 25,000 or so clones, 82% seen once. These receptors' antigens are unknown. The source was unstimulated CD4+ T cells sorted from spleen or lymph node cells, collected before intestinal transplant. These TCRs come from a human donor who received an intestinal transplant.

V usage is TRBV11-1 and J usage is TRBJ2-2, with 9 bases aligning to TRBD2. V was pared by 5 bases and J by 8 bases, with 12 bases of the junction left unmatched. The CDR3 runs 16 residues. Germline CDR1 and CDR2: SGHAT and FQDESV (reference sequence). The CDR3 spells CASSTTPFLAGGELFF. The CDR3, as DNA: TGTGCCAGCAGCACGACCCCCTTCCTAGCGGGAGGGGAGCTGTTTTTT.

Comments on this clone: Other DNA sequences in this sample translate to the same CDR3. V is TRBV5-1 and J is TRBJ2-1; 8 bases are shared with TRBD2. V dropped 0 bases and J dropped 9; count of bases not matched to a gene: 5. CDR1 is SGHRS and CDR2 is YFSETQ in the germline V gene. There are 14 residues in the CDR3. CDR3 loop: CASSLAAGGSEQFF. CDR3 in DNA: TGCGCCAGCAGCTTGGCGGCGGGGGGTAGTGAGCAGTTCTTC.

This clone has only one observation. The chain combines TRBV29-1 with TRBJ1-1; 9 positions agree with TRBD1. CDR3 length equals 13 residues. Germline values: CDR1 SQVTM, CDR2 ANQGSEA. V lost 6 bases and J lost 4; bases outside the gene matches: 6. CDR3 sequence (DNA): TGCAGCGTCGCCCCGGGACAGGGCACTGAAGCTTTCTTT. Its translation is CSVAPGQGTEAFF.

V and J are TRBV27 and TRBJ1-2; weak D call: TRBD1 (5 bases). This CDR3 has 20 amino acids. CDR1 and CDR2 from the germline V gene are MNHEY and SMNVEV (reference sequence). Trimming removed 4 bases at V and 0 bases at J, with 27 bases between. This CDR3 is CASSSRKRGASGPSNYGYTF. The CDR3 nucleotides are TGTGCCAGCAGTTCCCGTAAGAGGGGCGCGAGTGGTCCTTCTAACTATGGCTACACCTTC.

This chain joins TRBV27 and TRBJ2-3; 12 nucleotides align to TRBD2. The CDR3 is 17 amino acids. Trimming removed 2 bases from V and 4 bases from J; junction bases left unmatched: 7. Germline V gives CDR1 MNHEY, CDR2 SMNVEV (reference sequence). CDR3 protein: CASSLRLAGVGPDTQYF. The CDR3 nucleotides are TGTGCCAGCAGTTTACGACTAGCGGGAGTTGGCCCAGATACGCAGTATTTT.

The V call is TRBV5-1, the J call TRBJ2-7; maybe TRBD2 (5 bases). The length of the CDR3 is 15 residues. Trimming cost V 5 bases and J 2 bases, with 17 bases left between them. Germline V gene lookup returns CDR1 SGHRS and CDR2 YFSETQ. This CDR3 reads CASSMGGLGTYEQYF. For the CDR3, the DNA is TGCGCCAGCAGTATGGGCGGACTGGGTACCTACGAGCAGTACTTC.

The chain recombines TRBV28 with TRBJ1-4, with D maybe TRBD1 (6 bases). Germline values: CDR1 MDHEN, CDR2 SYDVKM. The CDR3 length is 15 residues. V was cut by 4 bases and J by 8 bases, with 17 bases left in between. CDR3 DNA: TGTGCCAGCAGTTCTCCAGGGGAAGGTGGGGAAAAACTGTTTTTT. Protein sequence: CASSSPGEGGEKLFF. Based on the CDR3 plus reference TRBV28 and TRBJ1-4, the full variable domain is DVKVTQSSRYLVKRTGEKVFLECVQDMDHENMFWYRQDPGLGLRLIYFSYDVKMKEKGDIPEGYSVSREKKERFSLILESASTNQTSMYLCASSSPGEGGEKLFFGSGTQLSVL.

This chain's CDR3 is CASSYSRGRTETQYF. DNA of the CDR3: TGTGCCAGCAGTTACTCGAGGGGGCGCACGGAGACCCAGTACTTC. The rearrangement joins TRBV6-5 to TRBJ2-5; 7 positions agree with TRBD1. Germline CDR1 is MNHEY and CDR2 is SVGAGI. The CDR3 consists of 15 residues. V lost 0 bases, J lost 5 bases, and 6 bases stayed unmatched.

This clone was seen just once. The chain links TRBV7-9 to TRBJ2-6; no definite D call. Germline V gene lookup returns CDR1 SEHNR and CDR2 FQNEAQ (reference sequence). This CDR3 has 15 amino acids. The ends were cut back, 3 bases at V and 1 base at J, with 7 bases in the middle. CDR3 sequence: CASSFVVSGANVLTF. CDR3 DNA sequence: TGTGCCAGCAGCTTCGTAGTATCTGGGGCCAACGTCCTGACTTTC.

The chain joins TRBV5-1 to TRBJ2-2; 11 nucleotides align to TRBD1. The CDR3 runs to 15 residues. V lost 4 bases to trimming and J lost 5 bases; unmatched junction nucleotides: 4. Germline values: CDR1 SGHRS, CDR2 YFSETQ. This CDR3 is CASSGQGAGTGELFF. The DNA of the CDR3 is TGCGCCAGCAGCGGACAGGGGGCGGGTACCGGGGAGCTGTTTTTT.

The V gene is TRBV29-1, the J gene TRBJ2-1; a weak D match, TRBD2 (6 bases). Trimming cost V 4 bases and J 2 bases, with 6 bases left between them. Germline values: CDR1 SQVTM, CDR2 ANQGSEA. CDR3 size: 12 residues. Here the CDR3 DNA reads TGCAGCGTTGGGAGGGCCTACAATGAGCAGTTCTTC. Amino acids: CSVGRAYNEQFF.

Notes on this clone: Its ends do not fully match the called genes, so a read error is possible. CDR3 nucleotide sequence: TGTGCTAGCAGCTTGCGAGCGGGAGTAGGAGATACGCAGTATTTT. This encodes CASSLRAGVGDTQYF. This chain links TRBV7-7 with TRBJ2-3; TRBD2 aligns across 8 bases. Germline V CDR1 and CDR2: SSHAT, FNYEAQ (reference sequence). CDR3 length: 15 amino acids.

This chain connects TRBV4-2 to TRBJ2-2; 9 nucleotides agree with TRBD2. With 0 bases clipped from V and 4 bases from J, the junction kept 9 bases outside the gene matches. The CDR3 has 18 amino acids. In germline, CDR1 is LGHNA, CDR2 YNFKEQ. The CDR3 sequence: CASSQEKGLAGFTGELFF. The CDR3 nucleotides read TGTGCCAGCAGCCAAGAAAAAGGGCTAGCGGGATTCACCGGGGAGCTGTTTTTT.

The chain employs TRBV5-1 and TRBJ2-2, with D perhaps TRBD1 (5 bases). The germline CDR1 and CDR2 sequences are SGHRS and YFSETQ. The CDR3 runs 16 residues. Trimming cost V 4 bases and J 1 base, with 14 bases left between them. DNA for the CDR3: TGCGCCAGCAGCCCGACAGCTTCTCGGAACACCGGGGAGCTGTTTTTT. It yields the protein CASSPTASRNTGELFF.

CDR3 protein: CSATRAGEQYF. CDR3 nucleotides: TGCAGTGCTACTCGGGCGGGAGAGCAGTACTTC. The chain employs TRBV20-1 and TRBJ2-7; D is perhaps TRBD2 (6 bases). Germline V gives CDR1 DFQATT, CDR2 SNEGSKA (reference sequence). CDR3 length equals 11 residues. The V end was cut by 4 bases, the J end by 7 bases, with 11 bases between.

The CDR3 region is CASSLAELSTDTQYF. In nucleotides, the CDR3 is TGTGCCAGCAGCTTAGCGGAGCTTAGCACAGATACGCAGTATTTT. The genes are TRBV7-9 and TRBJ2-3, with D hard to call. The CDR3 length is 15 residues. Germline values: CDR1 SEHNR, CDR2 FQNEAQ (reference sequence). The germline V and J ends were trimmed by 0 bases and 0 bases, with 7 bases remaining between them.

The table lists this clone with a count of one. This chain links TRBV5-1 with TRBJ2-2, with TRBD2 matching over 9 bases. Trimming took 2 bases from V and 2 from J; bases not matched to a gene: 13. The V gene's germline CDR1 is SGHRS and CDR2 YFSETQ. The CDR3 is 19 amino acids. The CDR3 is CASSFWFKAGGVNTGELFF. The CDR3 DNA sequence: TGCGCCAGCAGCTTCTGGTTTAAAGCGGGAGGAGTTAACACCGGGGAGCTGTTTTTT.

The V and J genes are TRBV10-3 and TRBJ2-6; perhaps TRBD1 as D (6 bases). The CDR3 extends over 17 amino acids. V lost 3 bases, J lost 0 bases, and 12 bases lay in between. Germline lookup yields CDR1 ENHRY and CDR2 SYGVKD. CDR3 region: CAISEQGPNSGANVLTF. The DNA for the CDR3 is TGTGCCATCAGTGAACAGGGCCCTAACTCTGGGGCCAACGTCCTGACTTTC.

The V gene is TRBV5-1, the J gene TRBJ1-2, with no clear D. The germline CDR1 and CDR2 sequences are SGHRS and YFSETQ. The CDR3 length is 13 residues. The V and J ends lost 4 bases and 4 bases respectively, with 11 bases between them. The CDR3 nucleotides are TGCGCCAGCAGCGGGTTCAGCGGCTATGGCTACACCTTC. Translating gives CASSGFSGYGYTF.

The chain recombines TRBV10-2 with TRBJ2-7; 7 bases fit TRBD1. V trimming: 6 bases; J trimming: 1 base; junction bases outside the gene matches: 3. Germline loops: CDR1 WSHSY, CDR2 SAAADI. The CDR3 contains 13 residues. In nucleotides, the CDR3 is TGCGCCAGCAGCTGGGGACAGTCCTACGAGCAGTACTTC. Translated: CASSWGQSYEQYF.

This chain uses TRBV7-2 with TRBJ1-6; tentative D call: TRBD1 (6 bases). Between the trimmed V and J ends, which lost 1 base and 9 bases, there was a span of 13 bases. The CDR3 spans 15 residues. The germline V gene has CDR1 SGHTA and CDR2 FQGNSA. The CDR3 bases are TGTGCCAGCAGCTTAGTGTGGGGAGGGGGTTCACCCCTCCACTTT. Its translation is CASSLVWGGGSPLHF. Drawing the rest from reference TRBV7-2 and TRBJ1-6, the complete variable domain is GAGVSQSPSNKVTEKGKDVELRCDPISGHTALYWYRQSLGQGLEFLIYFQGNSAPDKSGLPSDRFSAERTGGSVSTLTIQRTQQEDSAVYLCASSLVWGGGSPLHFGNGTRLTVT.

The rearrangement links TRBV19 to TRBJ1-6; D is possibly TRBD1 (5 bases). V was trimmed by 3 bases and J by 9 bases, leaving 12 bases between them. This CDR3 spans 14 amino acids. The germline CDR1 and CDR2 sequences are LNHDA and SQIVND (reference sequence). CDR3 nucleotide sequence: TGTGCCAGTAGTATCGGGGACCTAGGTTCACCCCTCCACTTT. It encodes CASSIGDLGSPLHF.